The next 27 T cell receptor beta chains were all read from a single sample in a study of Ad26.COV2.S vaccination and SARS-CoV-2 variants. Treatment meaning: 15 to 20 received Ad26.COV2.S at low or high dose, single or two shots; about five received placebo; per-sample allocation not given. Repertoires come from day 63 after the first vaccine or placebo injection. Here immunoSEQ multiplex PCR was the method, and the copy in TCRdb shows in-frame clones only, minus some. Among 350,000 to 450,000 clones listed, 83% were seen once. Here the sequenced sample was peripheral blood, taken in a trial of Ad26.COV2.S vaccine versus placebo. The receptors originated from a person aged 18-65 years who received the Ad26.COV2.S COVID-19 vaccine or a placebo.

The gene calls are TRBV7-8 and TRBJ2-5; D possibly matches TRBD1 or TRBD2 (6 bases each). Deletions cut 5 bases from V and 7 bases from J, with 20 bases between. The CDR3 contains 15 residues. Germline CDR1 reads SGHVS; CDR2 reads FQNEAQ. The CDR3 protein is CASSPGWGAGGTQYF. The CDR3 DNA reads TGTGCCAGCAGCCCCGGCTGGGGGGCAGGTGGGACCCAGTACTTC.

The chain joins TRBV7-9 to TRBJ2-1; the match to TRBD1 covers 8 bases. The V gene end was trimmed by 4 bases and the J gene end by 7 bases; junction bases not matched to a gene: 15. Germline V lookup: CDR1 SEHNR, CDR2 FQNEAQ (reference sequence). The CDR3 totals 17 residues. CDR3 protein: CASSSLPGTGGRNEQFF. CDR3 DNA sequence: TGTGCCAGCAGCTCCCTCCCGGGGACAGGTGGCCGTAATGAGCAGTTCTTC.

The V and J genes are TRBV4-1 and TRBJ1-2; no definite D call. V was trimmed by 0 bases and J by 0 bases, leaving 11 bases between them. The CDR3 is 16 residues long. The V gene's germline CDR1 is MGHRA and CDR2 YSYEKL. Here the CDR3 reads CASSQDKSISNYGYTF. DNA of the CDR3: TGCGCCAGCAGCCAAGATAAGAGCATTTCTAACTATGGCTACACCTTC.

The chain is built from TRBV24-1 and TRBJ2-7, with 9 bases identical to TRBD2. The V segment lost 3 bases and the J segment 5 bases; nucleotides outside the gene matches: 4. This CDR3 has 14 amino acids. Germline assignment: CDR1 KGHDR and CDR2 SFDVKD. CDR3 region: CATSDGLAGNEQYF. The CDR3 nucleotides are TGTGCCACCAGTGATGGCCTAGCGGGGAACGAGCAGTACTTC.

This chain's CDR3 is CASSVVLAGRYEQYF. The DNA of the CDR3 is TGTGCCAGCAGCGTAGTACTAGCGGGCCGATACGAGCAGTACTTC. The chain employs TRBV9 and TRBJ2-7, with 9 nucleotides matching TRBD2. The CDR3 contains 15 residues. V lost 0 bases, J lost 4 bases, and 5 bases stayed unmatched. Germline CDR1 SGDLS, CDR2 YYNGEE. Combining the CDR3 with reference TRBV9 and TRBJ2-7 gives the whole variable domain DSGVTQTPKHLITATGQRVTLRCSPRSGDLSVYWYQQSLDQGLQFLIQYYNGEERAKGNILERFSAQQFPDLHSELNLSSLELGDSALYFCASSVVLAGRYEQYFGPGTRLTVT.

The chain uses TRBV30 and TRBJ1-6; possibly TRBD1 for D (6 bases). CDR3 size: 12 residues. Deletions cut 3 bases from V and 13 bases from J, with 13 bases between. Germline V gene data show CDR1 as GTSNPN and CDR2 as SVGIG (reference sequence). The CDR3 region is CAWRTGRGPLHF. In DNA form, the CDR3 reads TGTGCCTGGAGGACAGGCCGGGGGCCCCTCCACTTT.

Concerning this clone itself: Other DNA sequences in this specimen translate into the identical CDR3. The genes are TRBV9 and TRBJ1-5; 8 positions match TRBD1. The CDR3 runs to 15 residues. The ends lost 2 bases at V and 4 bases at J; junction bases unmatched: 5. Germline V lookup: CDR1 SGDLS, CDR2 YYNGEE. In DNA form, the CDR3 reads TGTGCCAGCAGCGTGGGGACAGGCGGGAATCAGCCCCAGCATTTT. It encodes CASSVGTGGNQPQHF.

This clone was seen just once. This chain joins TRBV12-3 or TRBV12-4 and TRBJ2-1, with no clear D. The V and J ends lost 6 bases and 7 bases respectively, with 10 bases between them. There are 12 residues in the CDR3. For the CDR3, the DNA is TGTGCCAGCAGGGGAAACCCGAATGAGCAGTTCTTC. Protein: CASRGNPNEQFF.

The chain carries TRBV7-6 and TRBJ2-1; D call uncertain. From germline, CDR1 is SGHVS and CDR2 FNYEAQ. Trimming shortened V by 2 bases and J by 7 bases, and 27 bases separated the two germline ends. CDR3 size: 19 residues. As DNA, the CDR3 is TGTGCCAGCAGCTTATACTCGCATGTCGTCGACCGTGTGTTTAATGAGCAGTTCTTC. It translates to CASSLYSHVVDRVFNEQFF.

This clone has a count of ten or more. The chain recombines TRBV6-5 with TRBJ2-3, with TRBD2 matching 8 bases. The trim removed 4 bases at V and 0 bases at J, leaving 6 bases unmatched. Per the germline V gene, CDR1 is MNHEY and CDR2 is SVGAGI. The length of the CDR3 is 16 residues. The CDR3 region is CASSLNAGGSTDTQYF. The CDR3 DNA reads as TGTGCCAGCAGTTTAAACGCGGGAGGTAGCACAGATACGCAGTATTTT.

V gene TRBV6-5 combines with J gene TRBJ1-3; 9 positions match TRBD1. J gave up 6 bases and V 6 bases, and 6 bases lay outside the gene matches. Germline V gene data show CDR1 as MNHEY and CDR2 as SVGAGI. The CDR3 contains 14 residues. DNA for the CDR3: TGTGCCAGCAGGGACAGGGGCAGGGAAAACACCATATATTTT. It is translated as CASRDRGRENTIYF.

CDR3 coding DNA: TGTGCCAGCAGCTTTTCTGGCGGAAGAAGGAATGAGCAGTTCTTC. As protein: CASSFSGGRRNEQFF. The chain is built from TRBV11-3 and TRBJ2-1, with D unresolved. Trimming removed 3 bases at V and 7 bases at J, with 16 bases between. Germline V gene sequence: CDR1 SGHNT, CDR2 YENEEA. The CDR3 contains 15 residues.

The DNA of the CDR3 is TGTGCCAGCAGTAGCCCACGGACAGGGGGCGATGGCTACACCTTC. Translation: CASSSPRTGGDGYTF. The chain couples TRBV6-5 to TRBJ1-2, with TRBD1 matching over 11 bases. The CDR3 runs to 15 residues. Germline lookup yields CDR1 MNHEY and CDR2 SVGAGI. V dropped 5 bases and J dropped 6; count of bases not matched to a gene: 8.

About this clone itself: Distinct nucleotide sequences in the sample also encode this CDR3. This sequence joins TRBV2 and TRBJ1-1; D call uncertain. V was clipped by 3 bases and J by 1 base, with 9 bases between them. Germline assignment: CDR1 SNHLY and CDR2 FYNNEI. The CDR3 is made up of 14 amino acids. This chain's CDR3 is CASSERGGNTEAFF. The DNA for the CDR3 is TGTGCCAGCAGTGAGCGGGGAGGGAACACTGAAGCTTTCTTT.

The V gene is TRBV27, the J gene TRBJ2-3; 10 bases align to TRBD2. Germline lookup yields CDR1 MNHEY and CDR2 SMNVEV (reference sequence). The CDR3 runs 14 residues. Trimming at V came to 2 bases and at J to 10 bases, leaving 6 bases not matched to a gene. CDR3 nucleotide sequence: TGTGCCAGCAGTTTAGGGGCTAGCGGGGGATCGCAGTATTTT. Translation: CASSLGASGGSQYF.

The DNA of the CDR3 is TGTGCCAGCAGCTCGGGACTAGCGGCCACAGATACGCAGTATTTT. Its translation is CASSSGLAATDTQYF. The rearrangement links TRBV3-1 (or the pseudogene TRBV3-2) to TRBJ2-3, with 11 bases lining up with TRBD2. Trimming at V came to 5 bases and at J to 2 bases, leaving 3 bases not matched to a gene. The CDR3 is 15 residues long. CDR1 and CDR2 from the germline V gene are LGHDT and YNNKEL (reference sequence).

A single count supports this clone. The sample has other DNA sequences that encode this CDR3 too. The chain carries TRBV30 and TRBJ2-7; D call uncertain. Trimming removed 0 bases at V and 5 bases at J, with 5 bases between. Germline V gene lookup returns CDR1 GTSNPN and CDR2 SVGIG (reference sequence). This CDR3 is built from 11 residues. The CDR3 here is CAWSVHHEQYF. The CDR3 coding sequence is TGTGCCTGGAGTGTTCATCACGAGCAGTACTTC. Variable domain in full (rest from reference TRBV30 and TRBJ2-7): SQTIHQWPATLVQPVGSPLSLECTVEGTSNPNLYWYRQAAGRGLQLLFYSVGIGQISSEVPQNLSASRPQDRQFILSSKKLLLSDSGFYLCAWSVHHEQYFGPGTRLTVT.

The V call is TRBV6-5, the J call TRBJ2-1; the D call may be TRBD1 or TRBD2 (6 bases each). In germline, CDR1 is MNHEY, CDR2 SVGAGI. V dropped 6 bases and J dropped 4 bases, with 16 bases sitting between them. This CDR3 comprises 15 residues. In nucleotides, the CDR3 is TGTGCCAGCAGACTGACAGGAGGGAGTTACAATGAGCAGTTCTTC. This translates into CASRLTGGSYNEQFF.

V usage is TRBV11-2 and J usage is TRBJ1-2; a possible D gene is TRBD1 (5 bases). The germline CDR1 and CDR2 sequences are SGHAT and FQNNGV. Trimming took 5 bases from V and 0 from J, leaving 7 bases between them. The CDR3 is made up of 13 amino acids. CDR3 in DNA: TGTGCCAGCAGCCGAGGGGCTAACTATGGCTACACCTTC. Its translation is CASSRGANYGYTF.

This rearrangement joins TRBV2 to TRBJ2-2; 9 bases are a match to TRBD1. V was clipped by 10 bases and J by 0 bases; unmatched bases: 3. CDR1 is SNHLY and CDR2 is FYNNEI in the germline V gene. The CDR3 spans 14 residues. CDR3 loop: CAKGDRANTGELFF. CDR3 nucleotide sequence: TGTGCCAAGGGGGACAGGGCGAACACCGGGGAGCTGTTTTTT.

This sequence joins TRBV24-1 and TRBJ2-7; a weak D match, TRBD1 (6 bases). CDR3 size: 15 residues. In germline, CDR1 is KGHDR, CDR2 SFDVKD. V was pared by 1 base and J by 3 bases, with 12 bases between. CDR3 DNA: TGTGCCACCAGTGATTTAGGGGGAAACCACTACGAGCAGTACTTC. Translating it yields CATSDLGGNHYEQYF.

Here the CDR3 DNA reads TGCGCCAGCAGACCCTGGACGGGGACCTCCTATAATTCACCCCTCCACTTT. Protein product: CASRPWTGTSYNSPLHF. The rearrangement uses TRBV5-1 and TRBJ1-6, with D possibly matching TRBD1 (5 bases). This CDR3 contains 17 residues. Trimming removed 5 bases from V and 0 bases from J, with 15 bases in between. Per germline, CDR1 SGHRS and CDR2 YFSETQ.

The V gene is TRBV6-2 or TRBV6-3, the J gene TRBJ2-3; weak D call: TRBD2 (5 bases). The CDR3 length is 15 residues. Trimming removed 1 base at V and 2 bases at J, with 10 bases between. Germline assignment: CDR1 MNHEY and CDR2 SVGEGT. CDR3 protein: CASSYWRADTDTQYF. CDR3 nucleotides: TGTGCCAGCAGTTACTGGCGGGCCGACACAGATACGCAGTATTTT.

CDR3 in DNA: TGTGCCAACTCACTAGGGGTCCGGGGAAATCAGCCCCAGCATTTT. Protein product: CANSLGVRGNQPQHF. The V gene is TRBV3-1 (or the pseudogene TRBV3-2), the J gene TRBJ1-5, with D possibly being TRBD1 (5 bases). This CDR3 comprises 15 residues. The V end was cut by 10 bases, the J end by 4 bases, with 20 bases between. The germline V gene has CDR1 LGHDT and CDR2 YNNKEL (reference sequence).

J is TRBJ1-5 and V is TRBV19; no clear D gene. The V end lost 5 bases, the J end lost 7 bases, and 6 bases lay between the germline ends. CDR1 is LNHDA, CDR2 SQIVND, per germline (reference sequence). This CDR3 has 11 amino acids. CDR3: CASSEGQPQHF. The CDR3 region has the DNA TGTGCCAGTAGTGAAGGGCAGCCCCAGCATTTT.

The rearrangement joins TRBV5-1 to TRBJ1-2, with D unclear. The ends were cut back, 4 bases at V and 8 bases at J, with 18 bases in the middle. The germline V gene has CDR1 SGHRS and CDR2 YFSETQ. The CDR3 loop spans 14 amino acids. The CDR3 coding sequence is TGCGCCAGCAGCACGCGCGAACCGGCGGGGGGCTACACCTTC. Its protein product is CASSTREPAGGYTF.

The chain links TRBV7-9 to TRBJ2-2; no clear D gene. Germline V gene lookup returns CDR1 SEHNR and CDR2 FQNEAQ (reference sequence). Trimming took off 0 bases at V and 7 bases at J, with 12 bases between the two ends. The CDR3 sequence is 15 residues long. Here the CDR3 reads CASSLAGRELGELFF. Here the CDR3 DNA reads TGTGCCAGCAGCTTAGCAGGCAGAGAACTCGGGGAGCTGTTTTTT. Full variable domain (rest looked up from reference TRBV7-9 and TRBJ2-2): DTGVSQNPRHKITKRGQNVTFRCDPISEHNRLYWYRQTLGQGPEFLTYFQNEAQLEKSRLLSDRFSAERPKGSFSTLEIQRTEQGDSAMYLCASSLAGRELGELFFGEGSRLTVL.